This passage covers 19 T cell receptor beta chains from one sample sequenced in a study of T cell responses to AZD1222 COVID-19 vaccine (TCRdb year 2021). Library creation used the immunoSEQ multiplex PCR assay. This is the immuneACCESS table as TCRdb keeps it, with only in-frame sequences that have V and J called. A part of the clones is gone; compared with another copy, unresolved V genes explain less than half, and the rest is unexplained. This sample comprises about 140,000 clones, 85% to 95% of them detected only once. The top ten constitute 9.5% to 15% of the sample. This specimen's time point label, interpreted: sample from adult after SARS-CoV-2 infection, after symptom onset. The material was peripheral blood, obtained after recovery from COVID-19. The receptors here all came from an adult who had recovered from COVID-19.

The chain is built from TRBV4-1 and TRBJ1-5, with D possibly being TRBD1 (6 bases). The germline V gene encodes CDR1 MGHRA and CDR2 YSYEKL. This CDR3 has 17 amino acids. The V end was cut by 3 bases, the J end by 2 bases, with 17 bases between. The CDR3 DNA follows: TGCGCCAGCAGCCAGGACCGGACAGCCAAGCGCAATCAGCCCCAGCATTTT. It specifies CASSQDRTAKRNQPQHF.

This clone was counted between two and nine times. The chain joins TRBV28 to TRBJ1-1; D gene unclear. Germline V gene data show CDR1 as MDHEN and CDR2 as SYDVKM. This CDR3 is 11 amino acids long. Trimming took 3 bases from V and 4 from J, leaving 3 bases between them. The CDR3: CASSLSTEAFF. Here the CDR3 DNA reads TGTGCCAGCAGTTTGAGCACTGAAGCTTTCTTT.

The chain couples TRBV6-5 to TRBJ1-1; the match to TRBD1 covers 7 bases. This CDR3 is built from 14 residues. With 5 bases clipped from V and 1 base from J, the junction kept 4 bases outside the gene matches. The germline V gene encodes CDR1 MNHEY and CDR2 SVGAGI. The CDR3 region is CASSMTGRNTEAFF. CDR3 DNA sequence: TGTGCCAGCAGTATGACAGGGAGGAACACTGAAGCTTTCTTT.

This chain links TRBV5-1 with TRBJ2-7; D is undetermined. The germline V gene has CDR1 SGHRS and CDR2 YFSETQ. V was cut by 7 bases and J by 0 bases, with 11 bases left in between. The CDR3 extends over 13 amino acids. In nucleotides, the CDR3 is TGCGCCAGCCGACGGTTTAGCTCCTACGAGCAGTACTTC. This gives the protein CASRRFSSYEQYF. The full variable domain, its missing parts supplied by reference TRBV5-1 and TRBJ2-7, is KAGVTQTPRYLIKTRGQQVTLSCSPISGHRSVSWYQQTPGQGLQFLFEYFSETQRNKGNFPGRFSGRQFSNSRSEMNVSTLELGDSALYLCASRRFSSYEQYFGPGTRLTVT.

The chain links TRBV7-8 to TRBJ1-2, with D hard to call. The germline CDR1 and CDR2 sequences are SGHVS and FQNEAQ. V lost 2 bases, J lost 5 bases, and 12 bases lay in between. The CDR3 totals 14 residues. DNA of the CDR3: TGTGCCAGCAGCTTAACTTTTGGAGATTATGGCTACACCTTC. Amino acids: CASSLTFGDYGYTF. Together with reference TRBV7-8 and TRBJ1-2, the CDR3 gives the full variable domain: GAGVSQSPRYKVAKRGQDVALRCDPISGHVSLFWYQQALGQGPEFLTYFQNEAQLDKSGLPSDRFFAERPEGSVSTLKIQRTQQEDSAVYLCASSLTFGDYGYTFGSGTRLTVV.

The rearrangement joins TRBV27 to TRBJ1-5; no clear D. The CDR3 is 13 amino acids. With 6 bases removed from V and 5 bases from J, the gap between germline ends came to 11 bases. Germline V CDR1 and CDR2: MNHEY, SMNVEV (reference sequence). The CDR3 coding sequence is TGTGCCAGCAGCCTGGCAGATTATCAGCCCCAGCATTTT. This sequence encodes CASSLADYQPQHF.

This clone came up a few times. The chain employs TRBV19 and TRBJ1-1; a weak D match, TRBD1 (5 bases). V was clipped by 0 bases and J by 1 base, with 15 bases between them. This CDR3 contains 17 residues. Germline V CDR1 and CDR2: LNHDA, SQIVND (reference sequence). CDR3 protein: CASSIDHRPIANTEAFF. The CDR3 DNA follows: TGTGCCAGTAGTATAGACCACAGGCCTATAGCGAACACTGAAGCTTTCTTT.

The chain uses TRBV19 and TRBJ2-7, with a tentative D call TRBD2 (6 bases). The CDR3 spans 14 residues. With 5 bases removed from V and 2 bases from J, the gap between germline ends came to 13 bases. In germline, CDR1 is LNHDA, CDR2 SQIVND (reference sequence). CDR3 residues: CASSFREDPYEQYF. Here the CDR3 DNA reads TGTGCCAGTAGTTTTAGGGAGGATCCCTACGAGCAGTACTTC.

The CDR3 nucleotides read TGTGCCAGTAGTATTATTGTCGGGAACAGGGGGAACAATGAGCAGTTCTTC. Translation gives CASSIIVGNRGNNEQFF. V is TRBV19 and J is TRBJ2-1, with TRBD1 matching over 8 bases. CDR3 length: 17 amino acids. Germline V gene sequence: CDR1 LNHDA, CDR2 SQIVND (reference sequence). J was trimmed by 5 bases and V by 3 bases; bases with no gene match: 12.

The chain recombines TRBV28 with TRBJ2-7; either TRBD1 or TRBD2 may fit D (5 bases each). The CDR3 consists of 14 residues. The V gene's germline CDR1 is MDHEN and CDR2 SYDVKM. V was shortened by 4 bases and J by 3 bases, with 13 bases between the two germline ends. CDR3 nucleotide sequence: TGTGCCAGCAGTTCGGGGCATCGCGGCTACGAGCAGTACTTC. This gives the protein CASSSGHRGYEQYF.

The chain employs TRBV6-6 and TRBJ2-3; 7 nucleotides line up with TRBD2. The CDR3 loop spans 13 amino acids. Trimming took 7 bases from V and 5 from J; bases not matched to a gene: 6. Germline values: CDR1 MNHNY, CDR2 SVGAGI (reference sequence). Here the CDR3 DNA reads TGTGCCAGCACGGAAGCGGGAAGAGATACGCAGTATTTT. Amino acids: CASTEAGRDTQYF.

This clone appeared once. The J gene is TRBJ2-1, the V gene TRBV12-3 or TRBV12-4, with unresolved D. The CDR3 is 10 amino acids. The V end lost 2 bases, the J end lost 9 bases, and 2 bases lay between the germline ends. CDR3 DNA: TGTGCCAGCAGTTTATCTGAGCAGTTCTTC. Residues: CASSLSEQFF.

V and J are TRBV2 and TRBJ2-3; 7 bases agree with TRBD2. Trimming cost V 8 bases and J 2 bases; bases outside gene matches: 22. The CDR3 has 19 amino acids. The germline gives CDR1 SNHLY, CDR2 FYNNEI. CDR3 coding DNA: TGTGCCAGCCATCTGTCAATACCCTGGATGGGGGGGTACACAGATACGCAGTATTTT. This gives the protein CASHLSIPWMGGYTDTQYF. Together with reference TRBV2 and TRBJ2-3, the CDR3 gives the full variable domain: EPEVTQTPSHQVTQMGQEVILRCVPISNHLYFYWYRQILGQKVEFLVSFYNNEISEKSEIFDDQFSVERPDGSNFTLKIRSTKLEDSAMYFCASHLSIPWMGGYTDTQYFGPGTRLTVL.

The chain couples TRBV3-1 (or the pseudogene TRBV3-2) to TRBJ2-4; 10 nucleotides align to TRBD1. V lost 3 bases and J lost 3; bases outside the gene matches: 8. The CDR3 consists of 17 residues. The germline gives CDR1 LGHDT, CDR2 YNNKEL (reference sequence). The CDR3 nucleotides read TGTGCCAGCAGCCAGCCCCTTGGACAGGGGGACAAAAACATTCAGTACTTC. Encoded protein: CASSQPLGQGDKNIQYF.

The V gene is TRBV6-6, the J gene TRBJ2-7; the match to TRBD2 covers 14 bases. With 2 bases clipped from V and 3 bases from J, the junction kept 0 bases outside the gene matches. This CDR3 spans 15 amino acids. The germline V gene encodes CDR1 MNHNY and CDR2 SVGAGI (reference sequence). CDR3 loop: CASSYGLAGGYEQYF. CDR3 DNA sequence: TGTGCCAGCAGTTACGGACTAGCGGGAGGCTACGAGCAGTACTTC.

The rearrangement uses TRBV10-3 and TRBJ2-3, with 10 bases aligning to TRBD2. Germline V gene sequence: CDR1 ENHRY, CDR2 SYGVKD. The CDR3 runs to 14 residues. Trimming cost V 11 bases and J 5 bases; bases outside gene matches: 10. The CDR3: CASKVAGGRDTQYF. The CDR3 DNA reads TGTGCCTCTAAAGTAGCGGGGGGAAGAGATACGCAGTATTTT.

V is TRBV6-2 or TRBV6-3 and J is TRBJ2-1; 8 positions agree with TRBD2. V gave up 4 bases and J gave up 4 bases; unmatched junction bases: 6. The germline V gene has CDR1 MNHEY and CDR2 SVGEGT. The CDR3 has 15 amino acids. CDR3 sequence: CASSLLAEGYNEQFF. DNA of the CDR3: TGTGCCAGCAGTTTACTAGCGGAGGGGTACAATGAGCAGTTCTTC.

V gene TRBV28 combines with J gene TRBJ2-1; a possible D gene is TRBD2 (5 bases). Trimming took 4 bases from V and 4 from J, leaving 14 bases between them. CDR3 length equals 15 residues. Germline values: CDR1 MDHEN, CDR2 SYDVKM. For the CDR3, the DNA is TGTGCCAGCAGTTCTAGCCGATTAAGGTACAATGAGCAGTTCTTC. Protein sequence: CASSSSRLRYNEQFF.

The chain is built from TRBV6-5 and TRBJ2-1; TRBD2 matches at 8 bases. Germline V gives CDR1 MNHEY, CDR2 SVGAGI. This CDR3 has 15 residues. V trimming: 6 bases; J trimming: 5 bases; junction bases outside the gene matches: 9. Here the CDR3 reads CASRRTSGRNNEQFF. CDR3 DNA: TGTGCCAGCAGACGAACTAGCGGACGTAACAATGAGCAGTTCTTC.